Each of the 28 T cell receptor beta chains below was sequenced from the same sample in a study of graft-versus-host responses after intestinal transplantation. Data came from immunoSEQ multiplex PCR; TCRdb stores just in-frame clones and leaves some out. Seen here are tens of thousands of clones, approximately 91% observed once, and the top ten hold under 2%. The authors processed graft tissue to release intraepithelial and lamina propria lymphocytes. The source material was ileum tissue, sampled 350 to 400 days after transplant. The receptor set was obtained from a human patient who received an intestinal transplant, so some T cells may come from the graft donor.

The chain carries TRBV5-3 and TRBJ2-5; D is unresolved. TRBV5-3 counts as an open reading frame of uncertain function. The length of the CDR3 is 14 residues. Trimming removed 0 bases from V and 2 bases from J, with 8 bases in between. CDR3 in amino acids: CARSLVGDQETQYF. The CDR3 bases are TGTGCCAGAAGCTTGGTGGGCGATCAAGAGACCCAGTACTTC.

This clone was observed a single time. The chain recombines TRBV13 with TRBJ2-1, with 10 bases aligning to TRBD1. The CDR3 totals 16 residues. Germline CDR1 reads PRHDT; CDR2 reads FYEKMQ (reference sequence). V lost 4 bases and J lost 9; bases outside the gene matches: 12. The CDR3 DNA is TGTGCCAGCAGCTCTTTCCGGGACAGGGGCGCGAGTGAGCAGTTCTTC. The encoded protein is CASSSFRDRGASEQFF.

The V call is TRBV28, the J call TRBJ2-5, with D unclear. Near its end, the DNA agrees better with TRBJ2-7, so the J call may be wrong. Germline CDR1 and CDR2: MDHEN and SYDVKM. The CDR3 contains 18 residues. The CDR3 coding sequence is TGTGCCAGCAGCCCTTGGGAAACGGGCACCCCTCAGCCCTACGAGCAGTACTTC. Its protein product is CASSPWETGTPQPYEQYF.

The gene calls are TRBV4-1 and TRBJ1-1, with unresolved D. This CDR3 contains 14 residues. From germline, CDR1 is MGHRA and CDR2 YSYEKL. V lost 1 base to trimming and J lost 1 base, with 7 bases between them. The CDR3 region has the DNA TGCGCCAGCAGCCAAGCGTGGGGGAACACTGAAGCTTTCTTT. This sequence encodes CASSQAWGNTEAFF.

The V and J genes are TRBV6-6 and TRBJ1-2, with 8 bases matching TRBD1. The V gene's germline CDR1 is MNHNY and CDR2 SVGAGI (reference sequence). V lost 0 bases, J lost 2 bases, and 2 bases stayed unmatched. CDR3 length: 15 residues. The chain's CDR3 is CASSYSGQANYGYTF. Written as DNA, the CDR3 is TGTGCCAGCAGTTACTCGGGACAGGCAAACTATGGCTACACCTTC.

This chain links TRBV18 with TRBJ2-2; D not certain. V lost 3 bases and J 6 bases, leaving 14 bases between the germline ends. CDR1 is KGHSH and CDR2 is LQKENI in the germline V gene. There are 15 residues in the CDR3. The CDR3: CASSPSRAQAGELFF. DNA of the CDR3: TGTGCCAGCTCACCCTCCCGGGCCCAGGCCGGGGAGCTGTTTTTT.

The V call is TRBV6-6, the J call TRBJ2-7, with 8 bases lining up with TRBD2. The J segment lost 7 bases and the V segment lost 2 bases, leaving 10 bases of the junction unmatched. Germline V gene sequence: CDR1 MNHNY, CDR2 SVGAGI (reference sequence). This CDR3 has 15 residues. The CDR3 region has the DNA TGTGCCAGCAGTTACCTCAGCGGGAGAGCGGGAGAGCAGTACTTC. This translates into CASSYLSGRAGEQYF.

The chain has TRBV15 and TRBJ2-5, with D tentatively TRBD2 (5 bases). The germline V gene has CDR1 LNHNV and CDR2 YYDKDF (reference sequence). The CDR3 runs to 15 residues. V lost 3 bases and J lost 2, with 13 bases in between. The CDR3 sequence is CATSRGGLVQETQYF. CDR3 sequence (DNA): TGTGCCACCAGCAGGGGCGGACTTGTTCAAGAGACCCAGTACTTC.

The DNA of the CDR3 is TGTGCCAGCAAGATTGGAAACACCATATATTTT. Translated: CASKIGNTIYF. V usage is TRBV6-5 and J usage is TRBJ1-3; D is uncertain. The CDR3 runs to 11 residues. The germline V and J ends were trimmed by 7 bases and 3 bases, with 4 bases remaining between them. Germline V gives CDR1 MNHEY, CDR2 SVGAGI.

V and J are TRBV23-1 and TRBJ2-2; D is uncertain. TRBV23-1 is recorded as an ORF, its role being uncertain. Trimming removed 6 bases at V and 6 bases at J, with 17 bases between. The CDR3 is 15 amino acids. CDR3 residues: CASSQTGPLPGELFF. CDR3 coding DNA: TGCGCCAGCAGCCAAACCGGTCCCTTACCCGGGGAGCTGTTTTTT.

This clone was detected only once. This chain connects TRBV28 to TRBJ2-7; D remains ambiguous. The CDR3 runs to 12 residues. Germline V CDR1 and CDR2: MDHEN, SYDVKM. Trimming pared 3 bases from V and 3 bases from J, leaving 6 bases between. This CDR3 reads CASSFGVYEQYF. CDR3 nucleotides: TGTGCCAGCAGTTTCGGCGTCTACGAGCAGTACTTC. The variable domain in full, with the rest retrieved from reference TRBV28 and TRBJ2-7, is DVKVTQSSRYLVKRTGEKVFLECVQDMDHENMFWYRQDPGLGLRLIYFSYDVKMKEKGDIPEGYSVSREKKERFSLILESASTNQTSMYLCASSFGVYEQYFGPGTRLTVT.

This rearrangement joins TRBV9 to TRBJ2-3; D ambiguous. CDR3 size: 15 residues. Trimming removed 0 bases from V and 2 bases from J, with 10 bases in between. CDR1 is SGDLS and CDR2 is YYNGEE in the germline V gene. CDR3 sequence (DNA): TGTGCCAGCAGCGTAGGTCCCCAGCCCACAGATACGCAGTATTTT. Encoded protein: CASSVGPQPTDTQYF.

The J gene is TRBJ2-5, the V gene TRBV10-1, with no clear D. CDR1 and CDR2 from the germline V gene are WNHNN and SYGVQD (reference sequence). The CDR3 length is 13 residues. V gave up 2 bases and J gave up 2 bases, with 6 bases separating them. As DNA, the CDR3 is TGCGCCAGCAGTGAGGGCGGTCAAGAGACCCAGTACTTC. Translation: CASSEGGQETQYF.

V is TRBV7-9 and J is TRBJ1-6; no firm D call. V was shortened by 5 bases and J by 1 base, with 21 bases between the two germline ends. Per germline, CDR1 SEHNR and CDR2 FQNEAQ (reference sequence). This CDR3 has 19 residues. CDR3 region: CASSPLGPQVGSYNSPLHF. The CDR3 nucleotides read TGTGCCAGCAGCCCCCTCGGGCCCCAAGTAGGATCCTATAATTCACCCCTCCACTTT.

V gene TRBV4-2 combines with J gene TRBJ1-1, with a tentative D call TRBD1 (6 bases). Trimming pared 0 bases from V and 5 bases from J, leaving 10 bases between. CDR1 LGHNA and CDR2 YNFKEQ come from the germline V gene. CDR3 length: 14 amino acids. In DNA, the CDR3 is TGTGCCAGCAGCCAAGATGTAGGGGGGACTGAAGCTTTCTTT. Its translation: CASSQDVGGTEAFF.

V usage is TRBV29-1 and J usage is TRBJ2-3, with 11 bases that match TRBD2. Per the germline V gene, CDR1 is SQVTM and CDR2 is ANQGSEA. This CDR3 has 15 residues. V trimming: 3 bases; J trimming: 1 base; junction bases outside the gene matches: 3. The DNA for the CDR3 is TGCAGCGTTGATCCGGGACTAGCGGGCACAGATACGCAGTATTTT. Protein sequence: CSVDPGLAGTDTQYF.

The chain recombines TRBV28 with TRBJ2-3; D uncertain. The CDR3 totals 17 residues. Looked up from germline, CDR1 is MDHEN and CDR2 is SYDVKM. Between the trimmed V and J ends, which lost 2 bases and 2 bases, there was a span of 17 bases. CDR3 residues: CASSLDVGVGNTDTQYF. CDR3 DNA sequence: TGTGCCAGCAGTTTAGATGTCGGAGTAGGTAACACAGATACGCAGTATTTT.

The chain joins TRBV6-1 to TRBJ2-7, with TRBD1 matching over 8 bases. Looked up from germline, CDR1 is MNHNS and CDR2 is SASEGT. CDR3 length: 13 amino acids. V lost 9 bases, J lost 2 bases, and 6 bases stayed unmatched. The CDR3 loop reads CASGDRGPYEQYF. The CDR3 nucleotides read TGTGCCAGTGGTGACAGGGGCCCCTACGAGCAGTACTTC.

V gene TRBV28 combines with J gene TRBJ2-5; 10 positions agree with TRBD1. The J call could be wrong; TRBJ2-7 is a better fit for the DNA end. Germline V gene data show CDR1 as MDHEN and CDR2 as SYDVKM. This CDR3 has 18 amino acids. The CDR3 spells CASSFLIGTGDRSYEQYF. In nucleotides, the CDR3 is TGTGCCAGCAGTTTCTTAATCGGGACAGGGGATAGGTCCTACGAGCAGTACTTC.

The chain joins TRBV7-7 to TRBJ2-5; perhaps TRBD2 as D (6 bases). Trimming took off 5 bases at V and 7 bases at J, with 17 bases between the two ends. The CDR3 covers 14 residues. The germline CDR1 and CDR2 sequences are SSHAT and FNYEAQ (reference sequence). The CDR3 loop reads CASSARDGIVTQYF. For the CDR3, the DNA is TGTGCCAGCAGCGCGCGGGACGGTATCGTGACCCAGTACTTC.

The chain carries TRBV19 and TRBJ2-2; D uncertain. The CDR3 sequence is 14 residues long. Germline V lookup: CDR1 LNHDA, CDR2 SQIVND (reference sequence). V gave up 1 base and J gave up 3 bases, with 6 bases separating them. CDR3 DNA: TGTGCCAGTAGTATAGGCCCTTACACCGGGGAGCTGTTTTTT. The encoded protein is CASSIGPYTGELFF.

DNA for the CDR3: TGTGCCAGCAGTCCTCCGGGACAGGGTGAAAAACTGTTTTTT. Amino acids: CASSPPGQGEKLFF. V usage is TRBV7-3 and J usage is TRBJ1-4, with 9 positions matching TRBD1. The CDR3 is 14 amino acids. Germline lookup yields CDR1 SGHTA and CDR2 FQGTGA. Germline trimming cut 6 bases from V and 7 bases from J; bases unmatched to any gene: 6.

The chain links TRBV4-1 to TRBJ2-5; D could derive from TRBD1 or TRBD2 (5 bases each). The germline CDR1 and CDR2 sequences are MGHRA and YSYEKL. Trimming shortened V by 4 bases and J by 5 bases, and 11 bases separated the two germline ends. The length of the CDR3 is 13 residues. CDR3 sequence reads: CASSPGPGETQYF. As DNA, the CDR3 is TGCGCCAGCAGCCCGGGGCCGGGGGAGACCCAGTACTTC.

The chain joins TRBV6-5 to TRBJ2-1; D is uncertain. This CDR3 spans 16 amino acids. Germline CDR1 MNHEY, CDR2 SVGAGI. The ends were cut back, 4 bases at V and 4 bases at J, with 17 bases in the middle. CDR3 amino acids: CASSSNPLGSYNEQFF. CDR3 coding DNA: TGTGCCAGCAGTTCCAACCCGCTTGGCAGTTACAATGAGCAGTTCTTC.

The chain joins TRBV5-6 to TRBJ2-7, with a tentative D call TRBD2 (7 bases). V was trimmed by 0 bases and J by 5 bases, leaving 18 bases between them. This CDR3 spans 16 amino acids. The germline gives CDR1 SGHDT, CDR2 YYEEEE. The CDR3 here is CASSLAWRGEGNEQYF. CDR3 in DNA: TGTGCCAGCAGCTTGGCCTGGAGGGGGGAGGGAAACGAGCAGTACTTC. The full variable domain, in which reference TRBV5-6 and TRBJ2-7 provide the parts outside the CDR3, is DAGVTQSPTHLIKTRGQQVTLRCSPKSGHDTVSWYQQALGQGPQFIFQYYEEEERQRGNFPDRFSGHQFPNYSSELNVNALLLGDSALYLCASSLAWRGEGNEQYFGPGTRLTVT.

This clone was counted a few times. The chain carries TRBV5-1 and TRBJ1-4; D remains ambiguous. V gave up 0 bases and J gave up 0 bases, with 6 bases separating them. The germline V gene encodes CDR1 SGHRS and CDR2 YFSETQ. This CDR3 region has 15 residues. CDR3 region: CASSLEASTNEKLFF. In DNA form, the CDR3 reads TGCGCCAGCAGCTTGGAGGCGTCAACTAATGAAAAACTGTTTTTT.

Sample share makes this clone medium-sized. This chain connects TRBV7-9 to TRBJ2-2; no clear D gene. CDR1 is SEHNR, CDR2 FQNEAQ, per germline (reference sequence). Between the trimmed V and J ends, which lost 1 base and 5 bases, there was a span of 5 bases. The CDR3 is 13 amino acids. DNA of the CDR3: TGTGCCAGCAGCTTAGTCTGGACCGGGGAGCTGTTTTTT. Translating it yields CASSLVWTGELFF. The full variable domain, its missing parts supplied by reference TRBV7-9 and TRBJ2-2, is DTGVSQNPRHKITKRGQNVTFRCDPISEHNRLYWYRQTLGQGPEFLTYFQNEAQLEKSRLLSDRFSAERPKGSFSTLEIQRTEQGDSAMYLCASSLVWTGELFFGEGSRLTVL.

The chain has TRBV29-1 and TRBJ2-1; D might be TRBD2 (6 bases). CDR3 length equals 14 residues. The V end was cut by 7 bases, the J end by 8 bases, with 21 bases between. CDR1 and CDR2 (germline): SQVTM, ANQGSEA. The CDR3 DNA is TGCAGCGCTCGAGGCGGGGCGGGTCCGTATGAGCAGTTCTTC. It encodes CSARGGAGPYEQFF.